This paragraph covers one T cell receptor beta chain sequence. Its target is unknown. This specimen comes from a study of a mutant IDH1 vaccine in newly diagnosed glioma. As for the study in general: Averaging approximately 40 years of age, treated patients were about 62% male and 37.5% female. Previous care, which was radiotherapy, temozolomide, or both, most often involved both. General study results and limits: The occurrence of vaccine-induced immune responses was seen in 93.3% of patients.

Data came from immunoSEQ multiplex PCR; TCRdb stores just in-frame clones and leaves some out. The repertoire holds about 88,000 clones, with about four fifths as singletons. As to time point: baseline, week 1 (first vaccination visit). Stated treatment: pre-vaccination baseline after standard-of-care therapy. Astrocytomas found in donors were new, WHO grade 3 or 4, IDH1-mutant and ATRX-lost. V was cut by 8 bases and J by 5 bases, with 9 bases left in between. The CDR3 loop spans 11 amino acids. Germline V CDR1 and CDR2: MNHEY, SMNVEV (reference sequence). V is TRBV27 and J is TRBJ1-2, with D possibly matching TRBD1 (6 bases). This clonotype originated in a man in his forties or fifties with glioma. Some clones in this sample may be carry-over from other donors' samples. This sample comprised PBMCs, obtained from a glioma patient treated with radiotherapy, temozolomide or both. CDR3 in DNA: TGTGCCAGCGGGGGGCAATATGGCTACACCTTC. Amino acid sequence: CASGGQYGYTF.